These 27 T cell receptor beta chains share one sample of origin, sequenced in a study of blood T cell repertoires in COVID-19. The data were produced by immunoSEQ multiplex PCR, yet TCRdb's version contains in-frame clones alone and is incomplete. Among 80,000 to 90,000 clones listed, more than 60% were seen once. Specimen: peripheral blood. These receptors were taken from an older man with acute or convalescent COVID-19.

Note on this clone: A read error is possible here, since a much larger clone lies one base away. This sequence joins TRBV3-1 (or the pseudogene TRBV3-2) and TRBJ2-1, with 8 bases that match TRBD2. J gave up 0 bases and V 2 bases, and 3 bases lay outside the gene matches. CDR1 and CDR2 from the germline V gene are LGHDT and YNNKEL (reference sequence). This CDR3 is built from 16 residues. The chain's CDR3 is CASSQIAGSSYNEQFF. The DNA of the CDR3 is TGTGCCAGCAGCCAAATAGCGGGGAGCTCCTACAATGAGCAGTTCTTC.

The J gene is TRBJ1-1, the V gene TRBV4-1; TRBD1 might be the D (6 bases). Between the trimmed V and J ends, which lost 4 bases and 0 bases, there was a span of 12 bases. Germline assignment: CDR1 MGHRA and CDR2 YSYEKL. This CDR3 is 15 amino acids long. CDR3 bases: TGCGCCAGCAGCCCTGAAGGACAGTTGAACACTGAAGCTTTCTTT. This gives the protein CASSPEGQLNTEAFF.

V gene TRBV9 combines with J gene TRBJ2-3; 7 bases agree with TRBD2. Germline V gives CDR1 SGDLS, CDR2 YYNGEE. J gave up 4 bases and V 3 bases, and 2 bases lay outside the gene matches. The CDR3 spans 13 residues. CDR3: CASSALAADTQYF. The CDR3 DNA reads TGTGCCAGCAGCGCTCTAGCGGCAGATACGCAGTATTTT.

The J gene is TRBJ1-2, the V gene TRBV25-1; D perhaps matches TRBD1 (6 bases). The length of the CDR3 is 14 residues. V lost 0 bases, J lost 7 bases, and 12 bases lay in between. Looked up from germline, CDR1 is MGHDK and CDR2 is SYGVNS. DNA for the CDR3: TGTGCCAGCAGTGAATACGGGGGGCAGGGTGGCTACACCTTC. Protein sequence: CASSEYGGQGGYTF.

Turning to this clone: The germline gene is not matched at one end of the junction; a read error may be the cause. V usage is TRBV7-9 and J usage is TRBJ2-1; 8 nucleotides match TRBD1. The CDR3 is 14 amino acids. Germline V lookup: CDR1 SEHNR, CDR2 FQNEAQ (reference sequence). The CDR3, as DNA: TGTGCCGGCAGCTTAAGACAGGGGAACAATGAGCAGTTCTTC. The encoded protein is CAGSLRQGNNEQFF.

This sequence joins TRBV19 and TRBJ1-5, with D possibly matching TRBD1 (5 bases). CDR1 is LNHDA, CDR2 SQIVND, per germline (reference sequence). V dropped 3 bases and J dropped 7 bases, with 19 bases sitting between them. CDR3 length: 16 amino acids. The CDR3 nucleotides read TGTGCCAGTAGTATCTACCTGTCCAGGGTCGGACAGCCCCAGCATTTT. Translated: CASSIYLSRVGQPQHF.

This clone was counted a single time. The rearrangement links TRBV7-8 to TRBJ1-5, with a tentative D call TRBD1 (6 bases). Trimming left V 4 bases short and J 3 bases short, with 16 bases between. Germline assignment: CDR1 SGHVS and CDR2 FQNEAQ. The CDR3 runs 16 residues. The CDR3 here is CASSSPDRSPNQPQHF. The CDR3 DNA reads TGTGCCAGCAGCTCGCCCGACAGGTCACCCAATCAGCCCCAGCATTTT. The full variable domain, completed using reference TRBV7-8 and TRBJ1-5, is GAGVSQSPRYKVAKRGQDVALRCDPISGHVSLFWYQQALGQGPEFLTYFQNEAQLDKSGLPSDRFFAERPEGSVSTLKIQRTQQEDSAVYLCASSSPDRSPNQPQHFGDGTRLSIL.

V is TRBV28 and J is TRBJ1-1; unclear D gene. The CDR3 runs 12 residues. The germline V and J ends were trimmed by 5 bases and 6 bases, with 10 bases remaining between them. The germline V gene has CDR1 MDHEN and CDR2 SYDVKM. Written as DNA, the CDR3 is TGTGCCAGCAGTCAGAGGAGGGCTGAAGCTTTCTTT. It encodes CASSQRRAEAFF. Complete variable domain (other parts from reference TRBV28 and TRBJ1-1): DVKVTQSSRYLVKRTGEKVFLECVQDMDHENMFWYRQDPGLGLRLIYFSYDVKMKEKGDIPEGYSVSREKKERFSLILESASTNQTSMYLCASSQRRAEAFFGQGTRLTVV.

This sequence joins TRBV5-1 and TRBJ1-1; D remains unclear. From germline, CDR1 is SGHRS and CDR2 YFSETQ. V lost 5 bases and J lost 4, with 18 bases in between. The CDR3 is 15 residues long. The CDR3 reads CASSIRGQASTEAFF. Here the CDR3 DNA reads TGCGCCAGCAGTATTCGGGGTCAAGCGAGCACTGAAGCTTTCTTT. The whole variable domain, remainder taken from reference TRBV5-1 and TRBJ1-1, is KAGVTQTPRYLIKTRGQQVTLSCSPISGHRSVSWYQQTPGQGLQFLFEYFSETQRNKGNFPGRFSGRQFSNSRSEMNVSTLELGDSALYLCASSIRGQASTEAFFGQGTRLTVV.

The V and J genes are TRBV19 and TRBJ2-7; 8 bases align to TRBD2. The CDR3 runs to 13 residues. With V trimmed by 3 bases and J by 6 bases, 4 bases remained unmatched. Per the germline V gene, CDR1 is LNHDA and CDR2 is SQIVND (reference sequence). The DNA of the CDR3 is TGTGCCAGTAGTATGCGACTAGCGTCCGAGCAGTACGTC. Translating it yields CASSMRLASEQYV.

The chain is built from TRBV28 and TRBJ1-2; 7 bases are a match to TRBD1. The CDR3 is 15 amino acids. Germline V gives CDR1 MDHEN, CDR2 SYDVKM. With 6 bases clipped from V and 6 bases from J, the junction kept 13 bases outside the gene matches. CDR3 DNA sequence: TGTGCCAGCAGGCCCCAACAGGGGATAGCGGATGGCTACACCTTC. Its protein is CASRPQQGIADGYTF.

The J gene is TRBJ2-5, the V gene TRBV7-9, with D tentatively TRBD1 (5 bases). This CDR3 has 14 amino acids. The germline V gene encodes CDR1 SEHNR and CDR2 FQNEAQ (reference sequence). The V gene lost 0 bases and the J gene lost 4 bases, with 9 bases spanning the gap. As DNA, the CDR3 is TGTGCCAGCAGCTTAGCAGGGGCACGAGAGACCCAGTACTTC. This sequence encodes CASSLAGARETQYF.

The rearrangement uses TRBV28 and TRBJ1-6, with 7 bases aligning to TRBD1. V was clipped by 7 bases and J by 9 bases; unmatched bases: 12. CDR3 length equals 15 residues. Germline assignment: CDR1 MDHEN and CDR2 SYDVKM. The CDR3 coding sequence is TGTGCCAGCAAGACCCCCACAGGGGCAGGTTCACCCCTCCACTTT. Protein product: CASKTPTGAGSPLHF.

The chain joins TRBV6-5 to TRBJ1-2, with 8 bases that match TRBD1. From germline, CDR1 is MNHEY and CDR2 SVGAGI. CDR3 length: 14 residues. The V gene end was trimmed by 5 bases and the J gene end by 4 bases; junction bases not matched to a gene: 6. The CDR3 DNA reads TGTGCCAGCAGTAAGGACAGGGAGGCCTATGGCTACACCTTC. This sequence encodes CASSKDREAYGYTF.

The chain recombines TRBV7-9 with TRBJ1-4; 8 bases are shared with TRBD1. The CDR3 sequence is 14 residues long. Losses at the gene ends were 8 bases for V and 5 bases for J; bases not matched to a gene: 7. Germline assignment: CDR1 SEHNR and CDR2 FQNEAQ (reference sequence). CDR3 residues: CASGAGQGNEKLFF. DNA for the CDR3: TGTGCCAGCGGGGCTGGACAGGGAAATGAAAAACTGTTTTTT.

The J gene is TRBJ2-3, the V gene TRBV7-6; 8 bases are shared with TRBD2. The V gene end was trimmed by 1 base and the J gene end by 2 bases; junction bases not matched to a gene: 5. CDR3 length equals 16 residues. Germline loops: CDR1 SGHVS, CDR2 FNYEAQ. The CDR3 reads CASSLGGGGSTDTQYF. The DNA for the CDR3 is TGTGCCAGCAGCTTAGGCGGCGGGGGGTCCACAGATACGCAGTATTTT. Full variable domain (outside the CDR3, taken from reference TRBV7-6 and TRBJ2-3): GAGVSQSPRYKVTKRGQDVALRCDPISGHVSLYWYRQALGQGPEFLTYFNYEAQQDKSGLPNDRFSAERPEGSISTLTIQRTEQRDSAMYRCASSLGGGGSTDTQYFGPGTRLTVL.

The CDR3, as DNA: TGTGCCAGCAGCCAAGGGGTCGGGGGGAACGAGCAGTACTTC. Encoded protein: CASSQGVGGNEQYF. J is TRBJ2-7 and V is TRBV3-1 (or the pseudogene TRBV3-2); 7 nucleotides match TRBD2. This CDR3 spans 14 amino acids. In germline, CDR1 is LGHDT, CDR2 YNNKEL (reference sequence). Unmatched junction bases numbered 5, after V lost 1 base and J lost 5 bases.

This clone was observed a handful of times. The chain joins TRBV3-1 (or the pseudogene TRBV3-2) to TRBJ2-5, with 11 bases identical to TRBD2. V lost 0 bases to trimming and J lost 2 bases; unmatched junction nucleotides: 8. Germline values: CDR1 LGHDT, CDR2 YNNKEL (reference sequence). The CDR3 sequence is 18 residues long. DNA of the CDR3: TGTGCCAGCAGCCAAGACGGCCTAGCGGGGGGTGAACAAGAGACCCAGTACTTC. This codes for CASSQDGLAGGEQETQYF.

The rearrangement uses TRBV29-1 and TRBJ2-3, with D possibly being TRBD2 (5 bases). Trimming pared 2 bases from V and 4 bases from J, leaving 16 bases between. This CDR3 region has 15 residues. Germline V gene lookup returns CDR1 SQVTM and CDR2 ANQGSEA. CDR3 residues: CSVESGLHVADTQYF. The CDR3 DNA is TGCAGCGTTGAAAGTGGACTCCATGTCGCAGATACGCAGTATTTT.

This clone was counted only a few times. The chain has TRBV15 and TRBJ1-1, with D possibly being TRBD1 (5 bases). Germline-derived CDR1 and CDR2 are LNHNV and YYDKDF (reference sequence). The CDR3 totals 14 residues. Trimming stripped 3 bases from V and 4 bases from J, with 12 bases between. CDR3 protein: CATSRTAKGTEAFF. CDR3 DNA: TGTGCCACCAGCAGGACAGCTAAGGGCACTGAAGCTTTCTTT.

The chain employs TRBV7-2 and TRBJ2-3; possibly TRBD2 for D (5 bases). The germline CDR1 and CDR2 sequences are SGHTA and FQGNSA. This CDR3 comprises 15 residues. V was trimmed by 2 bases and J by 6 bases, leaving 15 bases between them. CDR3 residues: CASSLRGTRGDTQYF. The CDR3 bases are TGTGCCAGCAGCTTAAGAGGAACGAGAGGGGATACGCAGTATTTT.

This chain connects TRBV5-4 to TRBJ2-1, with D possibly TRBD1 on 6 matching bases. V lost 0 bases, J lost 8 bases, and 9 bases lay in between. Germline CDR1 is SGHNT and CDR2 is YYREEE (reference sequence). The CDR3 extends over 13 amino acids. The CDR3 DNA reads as TGTGCCAGCAGCTTGGCCGCAGGGGATGAGCAGTTCTTC. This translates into CASSLAAGDEQFF.

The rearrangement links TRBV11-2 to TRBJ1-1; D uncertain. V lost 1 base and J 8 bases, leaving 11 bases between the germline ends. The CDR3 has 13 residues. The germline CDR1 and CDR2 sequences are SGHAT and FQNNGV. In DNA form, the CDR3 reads TGTGCCAGCAGCTTAGGAGGGTTGACAGAAGCTTTCTTT. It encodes CASSLGGLTEAFF.

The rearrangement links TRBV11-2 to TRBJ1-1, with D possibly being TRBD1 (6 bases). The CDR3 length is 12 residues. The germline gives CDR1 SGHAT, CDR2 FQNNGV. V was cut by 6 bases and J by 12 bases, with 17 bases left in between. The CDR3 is CASSSIQGLTFF. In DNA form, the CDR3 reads TGTGCCAGCAGTTCCATTCAGGGGTTGACTTTCTTT.

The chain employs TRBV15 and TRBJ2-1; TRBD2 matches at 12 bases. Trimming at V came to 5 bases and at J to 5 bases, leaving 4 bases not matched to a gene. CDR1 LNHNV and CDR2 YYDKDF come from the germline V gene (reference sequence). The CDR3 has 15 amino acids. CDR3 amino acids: CATSGASGGDNEQFF. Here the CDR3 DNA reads TGTGCCACCAGCGGAGCTAGCGGGGGGGACAATGAGCAGTTCTTC.

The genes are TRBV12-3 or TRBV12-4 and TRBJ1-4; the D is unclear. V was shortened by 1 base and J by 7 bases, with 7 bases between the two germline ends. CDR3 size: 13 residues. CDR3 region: CASSLGQFEKLFF. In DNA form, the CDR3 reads TGTGCCAGCAGTTTAGGGCAGTTTGAAAAACTGTTTTTT.

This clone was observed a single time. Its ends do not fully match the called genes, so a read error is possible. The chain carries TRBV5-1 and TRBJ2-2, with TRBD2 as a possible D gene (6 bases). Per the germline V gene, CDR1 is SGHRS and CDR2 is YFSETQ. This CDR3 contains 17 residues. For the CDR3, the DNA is TGCGCCAGCAGCCCCGATGAAGCGGGTTTTAACACCGGGGAGCTATTTTTT. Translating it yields CASSPDEAGFNTGELFF.